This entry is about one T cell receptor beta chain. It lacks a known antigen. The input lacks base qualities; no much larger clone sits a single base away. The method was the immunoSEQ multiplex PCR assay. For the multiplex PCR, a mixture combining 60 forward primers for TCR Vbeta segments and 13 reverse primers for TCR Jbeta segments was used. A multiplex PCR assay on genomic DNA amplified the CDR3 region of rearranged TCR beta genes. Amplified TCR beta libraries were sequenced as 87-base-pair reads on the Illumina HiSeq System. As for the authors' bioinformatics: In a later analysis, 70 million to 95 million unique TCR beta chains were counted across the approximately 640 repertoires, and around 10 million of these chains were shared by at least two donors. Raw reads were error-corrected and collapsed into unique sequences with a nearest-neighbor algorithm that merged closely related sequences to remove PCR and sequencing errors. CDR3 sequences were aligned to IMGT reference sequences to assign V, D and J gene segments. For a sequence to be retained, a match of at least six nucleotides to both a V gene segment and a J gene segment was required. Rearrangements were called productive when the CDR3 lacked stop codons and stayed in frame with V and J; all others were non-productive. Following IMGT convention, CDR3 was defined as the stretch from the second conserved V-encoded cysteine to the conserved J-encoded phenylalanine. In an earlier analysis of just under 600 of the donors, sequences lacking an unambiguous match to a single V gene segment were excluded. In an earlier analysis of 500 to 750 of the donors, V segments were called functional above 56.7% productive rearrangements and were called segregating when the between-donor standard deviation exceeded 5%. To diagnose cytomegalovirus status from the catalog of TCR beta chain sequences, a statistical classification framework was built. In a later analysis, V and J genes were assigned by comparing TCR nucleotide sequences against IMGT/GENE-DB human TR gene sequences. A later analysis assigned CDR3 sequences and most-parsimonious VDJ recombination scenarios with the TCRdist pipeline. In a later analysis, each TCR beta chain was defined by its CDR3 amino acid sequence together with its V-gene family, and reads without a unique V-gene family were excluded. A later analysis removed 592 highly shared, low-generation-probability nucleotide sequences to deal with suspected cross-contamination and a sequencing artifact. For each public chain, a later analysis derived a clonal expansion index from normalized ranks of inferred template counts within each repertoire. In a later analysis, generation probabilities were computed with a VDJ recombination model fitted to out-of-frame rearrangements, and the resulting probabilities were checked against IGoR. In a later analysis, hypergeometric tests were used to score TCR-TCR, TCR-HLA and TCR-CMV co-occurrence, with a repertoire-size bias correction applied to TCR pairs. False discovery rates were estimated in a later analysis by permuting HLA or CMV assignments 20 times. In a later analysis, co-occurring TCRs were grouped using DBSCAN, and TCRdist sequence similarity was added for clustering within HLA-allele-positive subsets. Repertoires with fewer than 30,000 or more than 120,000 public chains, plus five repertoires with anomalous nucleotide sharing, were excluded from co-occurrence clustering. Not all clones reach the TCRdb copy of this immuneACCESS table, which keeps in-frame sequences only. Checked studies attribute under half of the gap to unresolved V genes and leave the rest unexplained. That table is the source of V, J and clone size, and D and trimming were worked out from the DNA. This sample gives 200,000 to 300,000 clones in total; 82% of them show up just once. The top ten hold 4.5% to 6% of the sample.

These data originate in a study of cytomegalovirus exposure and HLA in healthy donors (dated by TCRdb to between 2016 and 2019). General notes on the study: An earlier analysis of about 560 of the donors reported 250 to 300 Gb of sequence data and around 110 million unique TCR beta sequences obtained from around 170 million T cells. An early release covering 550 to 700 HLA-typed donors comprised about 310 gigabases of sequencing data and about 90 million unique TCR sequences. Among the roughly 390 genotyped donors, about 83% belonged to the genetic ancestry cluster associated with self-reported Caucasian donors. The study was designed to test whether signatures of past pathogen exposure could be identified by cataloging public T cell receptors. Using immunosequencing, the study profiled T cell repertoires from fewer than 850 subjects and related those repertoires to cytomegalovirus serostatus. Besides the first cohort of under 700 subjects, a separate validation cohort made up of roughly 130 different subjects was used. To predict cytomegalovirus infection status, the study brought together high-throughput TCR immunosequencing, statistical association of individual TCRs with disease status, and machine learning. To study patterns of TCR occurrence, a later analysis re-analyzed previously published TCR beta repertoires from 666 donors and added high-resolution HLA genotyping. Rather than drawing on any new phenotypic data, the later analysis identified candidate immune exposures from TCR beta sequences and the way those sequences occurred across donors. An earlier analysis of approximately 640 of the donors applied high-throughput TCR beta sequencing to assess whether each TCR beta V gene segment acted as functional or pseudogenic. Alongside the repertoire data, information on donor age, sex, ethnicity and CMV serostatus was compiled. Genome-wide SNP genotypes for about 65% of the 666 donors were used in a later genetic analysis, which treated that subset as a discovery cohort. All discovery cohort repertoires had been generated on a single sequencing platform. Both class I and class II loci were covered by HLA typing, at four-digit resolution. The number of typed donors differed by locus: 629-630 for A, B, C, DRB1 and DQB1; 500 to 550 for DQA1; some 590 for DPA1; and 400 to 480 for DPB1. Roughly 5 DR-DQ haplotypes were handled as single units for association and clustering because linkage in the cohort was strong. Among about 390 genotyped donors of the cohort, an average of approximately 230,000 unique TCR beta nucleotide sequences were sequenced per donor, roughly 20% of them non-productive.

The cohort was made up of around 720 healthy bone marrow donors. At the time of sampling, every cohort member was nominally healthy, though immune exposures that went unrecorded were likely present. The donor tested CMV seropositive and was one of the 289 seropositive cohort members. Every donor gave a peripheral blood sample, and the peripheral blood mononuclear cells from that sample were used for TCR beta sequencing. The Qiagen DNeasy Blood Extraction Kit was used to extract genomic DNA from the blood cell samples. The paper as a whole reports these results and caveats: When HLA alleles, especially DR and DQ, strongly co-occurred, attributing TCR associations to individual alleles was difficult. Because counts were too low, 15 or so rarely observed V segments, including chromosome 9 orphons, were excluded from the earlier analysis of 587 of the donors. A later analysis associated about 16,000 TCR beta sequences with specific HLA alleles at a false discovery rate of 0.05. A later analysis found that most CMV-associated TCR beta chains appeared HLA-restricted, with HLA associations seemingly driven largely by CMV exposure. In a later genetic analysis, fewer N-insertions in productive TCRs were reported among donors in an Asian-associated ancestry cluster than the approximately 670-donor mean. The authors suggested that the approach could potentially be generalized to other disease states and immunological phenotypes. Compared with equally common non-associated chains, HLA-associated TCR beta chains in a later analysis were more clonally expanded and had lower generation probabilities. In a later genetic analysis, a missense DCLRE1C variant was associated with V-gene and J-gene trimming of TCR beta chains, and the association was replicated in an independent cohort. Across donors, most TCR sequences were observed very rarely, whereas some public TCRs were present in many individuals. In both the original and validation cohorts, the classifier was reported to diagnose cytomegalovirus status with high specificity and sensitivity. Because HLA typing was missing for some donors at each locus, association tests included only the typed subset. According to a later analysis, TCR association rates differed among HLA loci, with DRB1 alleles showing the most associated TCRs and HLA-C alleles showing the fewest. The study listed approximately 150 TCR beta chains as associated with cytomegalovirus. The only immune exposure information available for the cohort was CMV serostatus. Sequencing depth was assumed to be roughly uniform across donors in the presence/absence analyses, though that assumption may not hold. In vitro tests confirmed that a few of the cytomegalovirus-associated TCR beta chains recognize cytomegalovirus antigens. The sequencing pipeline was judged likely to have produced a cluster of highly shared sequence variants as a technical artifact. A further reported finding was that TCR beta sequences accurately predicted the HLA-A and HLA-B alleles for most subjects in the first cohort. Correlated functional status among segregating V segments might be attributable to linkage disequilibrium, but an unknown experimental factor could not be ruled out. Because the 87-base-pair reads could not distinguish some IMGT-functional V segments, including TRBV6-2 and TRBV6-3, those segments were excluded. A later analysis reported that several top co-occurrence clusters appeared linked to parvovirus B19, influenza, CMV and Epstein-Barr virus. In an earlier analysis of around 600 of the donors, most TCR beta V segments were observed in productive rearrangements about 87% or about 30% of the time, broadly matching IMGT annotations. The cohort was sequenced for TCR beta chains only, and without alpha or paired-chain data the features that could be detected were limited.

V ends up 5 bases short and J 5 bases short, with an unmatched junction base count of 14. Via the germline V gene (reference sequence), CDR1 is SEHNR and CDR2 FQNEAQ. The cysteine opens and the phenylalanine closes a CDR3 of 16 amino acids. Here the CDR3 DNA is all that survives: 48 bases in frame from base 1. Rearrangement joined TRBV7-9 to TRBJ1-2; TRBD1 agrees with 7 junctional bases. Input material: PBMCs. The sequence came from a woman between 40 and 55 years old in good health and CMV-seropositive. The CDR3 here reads CASSRYTPTGQYGYTF. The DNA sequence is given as TGTGCCAGCAGCCGTTATACCCCGACGGGACAGTATGGCTACACCTTC.